What follows are 19 T cell receptor beta chains derived from one specimen sequenced in a study of response to subunit inactivated influenza vaccine. One entry per CDR3 protein, called by TCRdb with MiXCR from the RT-PCR reads. The repertoire holds hundreds of thousands of distinct CDR3 sequences, with around 20% as singletons. This sample comprised PBMCs from blood, obtained 4 to 6 days after vaccination. All receptors derive from a man aged 50-59 years who received an inactivated influenza vaccine.

The V gene is TRBV19, the J gene TRBJ2-1, with D possibly being TRBD1 (6 bases). The CDR3 runs 16 residues. V was clipped by 3 bases and J by 4 bases, with 16 bases between them. Germline V gives CDR1 LNHDA, CDR2 SQIVND (reference sequence). CDR3 amino acids: CASSIRQGLWYNEQFF. The CDR3 DNA sequence: TGTGCCAGTAGTATCCGGCAGGGGCTATGGTACAATGAGCAGTTCTTC.

The chain couples TRBV4-3 to TRBJ1-1, with no clear D. V was trimmed by 3 bases and J by 7 bases, leaving 12 bases between them. This CDR3 comprises 13 residues. Germline values: CDR1 LGHNA, CDR2 YSLEER. CDR3 region: CASSQERHHEAFF. The CDR3 nucleotides are TGCGCCAGCAGCCAGGAGAGACACCATGAAGCTTTCTTT.

Only a few counts were recorded for this clonotype. The genes are TRBV6-2 or TRBV6-3 and TRBJ2-1; 7 bases line up with TRBD1. The ends lost 5 bases at V and 3 bases at J; junction bases unmatched: 10. The CDR3 length is 16 residues. Germline values: CDR1 MNHEY, CDR2 SVGEGT. This CDR3 is CASSPRGTAFYNEQFF. CDR3 in DNA: TGTGCCAGCAGTCCGAGGGGGACAGCCTTCTACAATGAGCAGTTCTTC.

The J gene is TRBJ2-1, the V gene TRBV25-1; TRBD2 aligns across 13 bases. With 4 bases clipped from V and 2 bases from J, the junction kept 5 bases outside the gene matches. The CDR3 has 17 residues. Germline V gives CDR1 MGHDK, CDR2 SYGVNS. CDR3 sequence (DNA): TGTGCCAGCAGTGGCCCCACTAGCGGGAGGGCCTACAATGAGCAGTTCTTC. Protein sequence: CASSGPTSGRAYNEQFF.

This clonotype was observed a few times. The chain carries TRBV20-1 and TRBJ1-5, with 7 bases lining up with TRBD1. V was clipped by 5 bases and J by 5 bases; unmatched bases: 9. CDR3 length equals 14 residues. CDR1 and CDR2 (germline): DFQATT, SNEGSKA (reference sequence). The CDR3 DNA reads TGCAGTGCTGGGCCGACAGGGACTTATCAGCCCCAGCATTTT. It codes for CSAGPTGTYQPQHF.

The chain joins TRBV6-2 or TRBV6-3 to TRBJ2-4; TRBD1 might be the D (5 bases). This CDR3 spans 14 amino acids. The V and J ends lost 5 bases and 9 bases respectively, with 17 bases between them. CDR1 is MNHEY, CDR2 SVGEGT, per germline. CDR3 region: CASSNNTPRGIQYF. The CDR3, as DNA: TGTGCCAGCAGTAACAACACCCCAAGGGGCATTCAGTACTTC.

This clonotype was seen a handful of times. V is TRBV6-2 or TRBV6-3 and J is TRBJ1-2; a possible D gene is TRBD1 (6 bases). This CDR3 has 12 residues. The germline CDR1 and CDR2 sequences are MNHEY and SVGEGT. V was trimmed by 7 bases and J by 5 bases, leaving 11 bases between them. CDR3 loop: CASKEGGYGYTF. The CDR3 nucleotides read TGTGCCAGCAAGGAGGGGGGATATGGCTACACCTTC.

This chain links TRBV19 with TRBJ1-1; 7 bases align to TRBD1. The CDR3 contains 15 residues. Looked up from germline, CDR1 is LNHDA and CDR2 is SQIVND (reference sequence). V lost 3 bases and J lost 0; bases outside the gene matches: 4. DNA of the CDR3: TGTGCCAGTAGTATCAGGCAGGGGGTGAACACTGAAGCTTTCTTT. Translated, it gives CASSIRQGVNTEAFF.

V and J are TRBV6-6 and TRBJ1-2, with D uncertain. The CDR3 runs to 13 residues. V gave up 6 bases and J gave up 2 bases, with 10 bases separating them. The V gene's germline CDR1 is MNHNY and CDR2 SVGAGI (reference sequence). The CDR3 here is CASSPAANYGYTF. The CDR3 DNA reads TGTGCCAGCAGCCCCGCCGCCAACTATGGCTACACCTTC.

This clonotype showed up just a few times. This sequence joins TRBV6-2 or TRBV6-3 and TRBJ2-7; no firm D call. V dropped 0 bases and J dropped 5 bases, with 8 bases sitting between them. Germline-derived CDR1 and CDR2 are MNHEY and SVGEGT. The CDR3 has 13 residues. The CDR3 reads CASSYSKGHEQYF. DNA of the CDR3: TGTGCCAGCAGTTACTCTAAGGGCCACGAGCAGTACTTC.

The V call is TRBV6-6, the J call TRBJ2-7, with TRBD2 identical over 7 bases. J was trimmed by 4 bases and V by 3 bases; bases with no gene match: 3. The length of the CDR3 is 13 residues. The germline gives CDR1 MNHNY, CDR2 SVGAGI (reference sequence). The CDR3 DNA reads TGTGCCAGCAGTTATAGAGCGGGGTACGAGCAGTACTTC. It encodes CASSYRAGYEQYF.

There are many counts of this clonotype. The V call is TRBV15, the J call TRBJ1-1; D gene unclear. The CDR3 extends over 12 amino acids. Trimming cost V 1 base and J 7 bases, with 7 bases left between them. Germline CDR1 is LNHNV and CDR2 is YYDKDF (reference sequence). CDR3 bases: TGTGCCACCAGCAGAGCCCGCCATGAAGCTTTCTTT. Its translation is CATSRARHEAFF. The full variable domain, its missing parts supplied by reference TRBV15 and TRBJ1-1, is DAMVIQNPRYQVTQFGKPVTLSCSQTLNHNVMYWYQQKSSQAPKLLFHYYDKDFNNEADTPDNFQSRRPNTSFCFLDIRSPGLGDTAMYLCATSRARHEAFFGQGTRLTVV.

The chain uses TRBV5-6 and TRBJ2-5; 10 bases agree with TRBD2. The V gene end was trimmed by 2 bases and the J gene end by 0 bases; junction bases not matched to a gene: 1. The CDR3 covers 15 residues. The germline CDR1 and CDR2 sequences are SGHDT and YYEEEE. The CDR3 protein is CASSFGTSDQETQYF. CDR3 coding DNA: TGTGCCAGCAGCTTCGGGACTAGCGACCAAGAGACCCAGTACTTC.

CDR3 sequence: CSARGSTGQETQYF. DNA of the CDR3: TGCAGTGCTAGAGGTTCGACAGGTCAAGAGACCCAGTACTTC. This chain connects TRBV20-1 to TRBJ2-5, with D possibly being TRBD1 (6 bases). The CDR3 runs 14 residues. Deletions cut 1 base from V and 2 bases from J, with 11 bases between. Looked up from germline, CDR1 is DFQATT and CDR2 is SNEGSKA (reference sequence).

In its sample, this clonotype was seen a few times. The chain recombines TRBV6-1 with TRBJ2-5, with 15 positions matching TRBD2. Germline CDR1 and CDR2: MNHNS and SASEGT. V trimming: 8 bases; J trimming: 3 bases; junction bases outside the gene matches: 4. The CDR3 runs 15 residues. In nucleotides, the CDR3 is TGTGCCAGCTGCGGACTAGCGGGAGGGGAAGAGACCCAGTACTTC. Protein product: CASCGLAGGEETQYF.

The gene calls are TRBV28 and TRBJ1-1; perhaps TRBD1 as D (6 bases). The V end lost 5 bases, the J end lost 4 bases, and 17 bases lay between the germline ends. The germline CDR1 and CDR2 sequences are MDHEN and SYDVKM. The CDR3 runs 15 residues. The CDR3 region has the DNA TGTGCCAGCAGTCCCCGACAGGATTGGGGCACTGAAGCTTTCTTT. It is translated as CASSPRQDWGTEAFF.

This clonotype was seen many times. The chain links TRBV10-3 to TRBJ2-3; TRBD2 matches 11 bases. In germline, CDR1 is ENHRY, CDR2 SYGVKD. Losses at the gene ends were 6 bases for V and 4 bases for J; bases not matched to a gene: 9. This CDR3 spans 16 amino acids. This CDR3 is CAIRPGLAGVPDTQYF. CDR3 coding DNA: TGTGCCATCAGGCCAGGACTAGCGGGCGTCCCAGATACGCAGTATTTT.

There are a few counts of this clonotype. The rearrangement joins TRBV5-1 to TRBJ2-7; the D gene is possibly TRBD1 (6 bases). This CDR3 region has 14 residues. V lost 1 base, J lost 5 bases, and 13 bases lay in between. Per the germline V gene, CDR1 is SGHRS and CDR2 is YFSETQ. DNA of the CDR3: TGCGCCAGCAGCTTGACAGGGAATATTAACGAGCAGTACTTC. Translating gives CASSLTGNINEQYF.

V gene TRBV27 combines with J gene TRBJ2-7, with 7 bases fitting TRBD2. The CDR3 runs to 16 residues. Germline V gene lookup returns CDR1 MNHEY and CDR2 SMNVEV (reference sequence). The V gene end was trimmed by 2 bases and the J gene end by 2 bases; junction bases not matched to a gene: 9. The DNA for the CDR3 is TGTGCCAGCAGTTTAATGGGTATCGCGGGAGCCTACGAGCAGTACTTC. Its protein is CASSLMGIAGAYEQYF.